A selection of T cell receptor beta chains follows, all from one sample in a study of sequential checkpoint blockade in melanoma. Measured with immunoSEQ multiplex PCR; TCRdb has only the in-frame clones, and not every one. Here the sample spans 15,000 to 20,000 clones, about four fifths being singletons. Source: CD8+ T cells sorted from blood (inferred from file names), taken from a patient given nivolumab and ipilimumab in sequence. The receptors were gathered from a human donor with melanoma. Both conserved end residues are part of each CDR3. The D gene is left open where the match is weak. Clone size is stated in some rows and not others, as once, few, many or a class when expanded.

v_gene,d_gene,j_gene,abundance,CDR3nt,CDR3aa
TRBV7-9,TRBD1,TRBJ1-2,few,TGTGCCAGCAGCCCCCGGACAGGGGGGAGCTATGGCTACACCTTC,CASSPRTGGSYGYTF
TRBV19,NA,TRBJ1-2,NA,TGTGCCAGTAGTATATACTCCCAGGGGCCGAGGTATGGCTACACCTTC,CASSIYSQGPRYGYTF
TRBV2,NA,TRBJ2-7,NA,TGTGCCGTTTCGAGCTCCTACGAGCAGTACTTC,CAVSSSYEQYF
TRBV5-1,TRBD2,TRBJ2-7,NA,TGCGCCAGCAGCTTAGGAGTAGCGGGAGGCTACGAGCAGTACTTC,CASSLGVAGGYEQYF
TRBV7-2,NA,TRBJ1-1,NA,TGTGCCAGCAGCTTATATCCGAACACTGAAGCTTTCTTT,CASSLYPNTEAFF
TRBV7-9,TRBD2,TRBJ2-3,few,TGTGCCAGCAGCTTAGGGACTAGCGGGATGAGGGCAGATACGCAGTATTTT,CASSLGTSGMRADTQYF
TRBV28,NA,TRBJ1-1,NA,TGTGCCAGCAGTTTGAGACTGACGAACACTGAAGCTTTCTTT,CASSLRLTNTEAFF
TRBV29-1,NA,TRBJ1-2,NA,TGCAGCGTCGCCTCGGGCTCCGGGGAGGGTAACTATGGCTACACCTTC,CSVASGSGEGNYGYTF
TRBV4-2,NA,TRBJ2-7,few,TGTGCCAGCAGCCGGGCGGGGCGGATTTACGAGCAGTACTTC,CASSRAGRIYEQYF
TRBV6-1,NA,TRBJ2-7,NA,TGTGCCAGCAGGGGCCAGCGGAACCCCCCCTACGAGCAGTACTTC,CASRGQRNPPYEQYF
TRBV15,NA,TRBJ1-3,NA,TGTGCCACCAGCAGAGAAGCAGGCTCTGGAAACACCATATATTTT,CATSREAGSGNTIYF
TRBV10-1,NA,TRBJ1-5,NA,TGCGCCAGCAGTGACCGAGGACAGCCCCAGCATTTT,CASSDRGQPQHF
TRBV6-5,NA,TRBJ2-7,NA,TGTGCCAGCAGTTACGGGCTAAACTCCTACGAGCAGTACTTC,CASSYGLNSYEQYF
TRBV19,TRBD1,TRBJ2-7,NA,TGTGCCAGTAGTATAAGACAGGGTAGCAACGAGCAGTACTTC,CASSIRQGSNEQYF
TRBV6-5,TRBD2,TRBJ2-7,NA,TGTGCCAGCAGGGAGCGGGAGGTTTCCTACGAGCAGTACTTC,CASREREVSYEQYF
TRBV16,TRBD1,TRBJ1-2,NA,TGTGCCAGCAGAGGCACCCCGGGACAGGGGGTGGATGGCTACACCTTC,CASRGTPGQGVDGYTF
TRBV30,TRBD1,TRBJ2-7,NA,TGTGCCTGGGCGGACAGGGGCAGCTCCTACGAGCAGTACTTC,CAWADRGSSYEQYF
TRBV28,TRBD1,TRBJ2-7,few,TGTGCCAGCAGTCCCACGGGACAGGGCTACGAGCAGTACTTC,CASSPTGQGYEQYF
TRBV5-1,NA,TRBJ1-2,NA,TGCGCCAGCAGCTTGGGGTGGACACTCAACTATGGCTACACCTTC,CASSLGWTLNYGYTF
TRBV27,NA,TRBJ1-5,NA,TGTGCCAGCAGTTTTAGTAAGTCTTCGGCCCAGCATTTT,CASSFSKSSAQHF
TRBV19,TRBD2,TRBJ2-2,once,TGTGCCAGTACGAGGGAGGGCCGGAACGGGGAGCTGTTTTTT,CASTREGRNGELFF
TRBV27,TRBD2,TRBJ2-7,NA,TGTGCCAGCAGAGCGGGGGCCGGGTACGAGCAGTACTTC,CASRAGAGYEQYF
TRBV30,NA,TRBJ1-2,NA,TGTGCCTGGAGGGGCCGTGGCTACACCTTC,CAWRGRGYTF
TRBV6-4,NA,TRBJ2-7,NA,TGTGCCAGCAGTGACTGGGAGGCACGCGAGCAGTACTTC,CASSDWEAREQYF
TRBV29-1,NA,TRBJ2-7,few,TGCAGCGTTGGTGGGATCAGGGACTCCTACGAGCAGTACTTC,CSVGGIRDSYEQYF
TRBV30,TRBD1,TRBJ2-7,medium-sized,TGTGCCTGGAGCCAGGGACAGTCCTACGAGCAGTACTTC,CAWSQGQSYEQYF
TRBV19,TRBD1,TRBJ2-7,NA,TGTGCCAGTAGCCCGGGACAGTCCTACGAGCAGTACTTC,CASSPGQSYEQYF
TRBV7-8,TRBD1,TRBJ1-5,NA,TGTGCCAGCAGCTTAGGGACAGGCGATAGCAATCAGCCCCAGCATTTT,CASSLGTGDSNQPQHF